Sequencing of this T cell receptor (beta chain) was carried out in a study of blood T cell repertoires in COVID-19. Study in general: Italy, Spain and the United States were the sources of the convalescent and acute COVID-19 samples. The analysed material was cDNA or gDNA that came from T cells, B-cell-depleted T cells, or PBMCs.

Original handling: Amplification from reference gene primers served as the basis for estimated nucleated cell counts. Sequenced by immunoSEQ multiplex PCR; TCRdb stores in-frame clones only, minus some. D and trimming come from the DNA, and the V and J calls and clone size come from that table. The table lists about 190,000 clones, roughly 80% of them singletons, with around 12% in the top ten. This clone has a handful of counts. The CDR3 spans 17 residues. V lost 3 bases to trimming and J lost 5 bases, with 24 bases between them. Germline CDR1 is SGHRS and CDR2 is YFSETQ. Sequencing was performed on peripheral blood. The chain uses TRBV5-1 and TRBJ2-7, with D maybe TRBD2 (7 bases). The receptor was derived from a woman between 50 and 59 years old with acute or convalescent COVID-19. CDR3: CASSSIRGAKGNDEQYF. DNA for the CDR3: TGCGCCAGCAGCTCAATCCGGGGGGCCAAAGGGAACGACGAGCAGTACTTC.